This T cell receptor beta chain was sequenced during a study of T-cell memory formation after mild COVID-19. This clonotype was picked up a small number of times. One end of the junction varies from germline; a read error may be responsible. TCRdb recomputed calls from the 5' RACE reads with MiXCR, one row per CDR3 protein. The data contain some 120,000 distinct CDR3 sequences, about a sixth of them singletons. This CDR3 is built from 12 residues. Germline V gene sequence: CDR1 SEHNR, CDR2 FQNEAQ (reference sequence). Sequencing was done on a sample of PBMCs or a T cell subset sorted from them (not recorded which). The chain couples TRBV7-9 to TRBJ1-1, with 8 bases fitting TRBD1. This receptor was identified in a man between 18 and 29 years old who had mild COVID-19 (a few samples of this study predate the infection). Cell type and time point are not known. CDR3: CAGSFDRGEAFF. CDR3 nucleotides: TGTGCCGGCAGCTTCGACAGGGGTGAAGCTTTCTTT.